This T cell receptor (beta chain) was retrieved from a study of blood T cell repertoires in COVID-19. Germline-derived CDR1 and CDR2 are MNHNS and SASEGT. V trimming: 2 bases; J trimming: 4 bases; junction bases outside the gene matches: 4. CDR3 length: 15 amino acids. The table came from immunoSEQ multiplex PCR; TCRdb's copy has only in-frame clones and leaves some out. The sample contains over 110,000 clones, around 78% of which appear only once. In this sample, this clone turned up a few times. The source is a woman between 55 and 75 years old with acute or convalescent COVID-19. This chain links TRBV6-1 with TRBJ2-3, with 9 bases aligning to TRBD2. Input material: peripheral blood. CDR3 region: CASSESGGRADTQYF. CDR3 DNA sequence: TGTGCCAGCAGTGAAAGTGGCGGGAGGGCAGATACGCAGTATTTT.